These T cell receptor beta chains were read from a single sample in a study of regulatory T cells in long-lasting Graves disease. TCRdb reprocessed the multiplex PCR reads with MiXCR, giving one entry per CDR3 protein. The table includes approximately 400,000 distinct CDR3 sequences, 15% to 17% detected once. The specimen was peripheral blood mononuclear cells (PBMCs), collected at new diagnosis, from a patient treated with antithyroid drugs. The receptors were gathered from a female donor with Graves disease. CDR3s include the opening cysteine and the closing phenylalanine or tryptophan. The D gene is left open where the match is weak. Size values are once, few and many counts, or a class for expanded clones, and some rows have none.

TGTGCCAGCAGCTTACCCGGGGGTAATAGTAATGAAAAACTGTTTTTT CASSLPGGNSNEKLFF 16 few - TRBJ1-4 TRBV7-6
TGCGCCAGCAGCTATAGCGGGGGCCCCTACGAGCAGTACTTC CASSYSGGPYEQYF 14 many TRBD2 TRBJ2-7 TRBV4-1
TGTGCCACTATGCCCCTAGTAGCGGGATTTGAAGAGACCCAGTACTTC CATMPLVAGFEETQYF 16 - TRBD2 TRBJ2-5 TRBV27
TGTGCCAGCAGTTTCATTGACAGGGCTGGTGGCTACACCTTC CASSFIDRAGGYTF 14 many TRBD1 TRBJ1-2 TRBV12-3/TRBV12-4
TGTGCCAGCAGTTTAGCGACAGATAGTAATTCACCCCTCCACTTT CASSLATDSNSPLHF 15 many - TRBJ1-6 TRBV12-3/TRBV12-4
TGTGCCAGTAGGAGGAGAAGAGGGGAATTCAATGAGCAGTTCTTC CASRRRRGEFNEQFF 15 few - TRBJ2-1 TRBV19
TGCAGTGCTAGAGCAGAAATATCCACCGGGGAGCTGTTTTTT CSARAEISTGELFF 14 - - TRBJ2-2 TRBV20-1
TGCAGTGCTAGGTCCAGCCAGACAGATACGCAGTATTTT CSARSSQTDTQYF 13 - - TRBJ2-3 TRBV20-1
TGTGCCATCAGTGCTGAAGGTGGGTCCCAAGAGACCCAGTACTTC CAISAEGGSQETQYF 15 many - TRBJ2-5 TRBV10-3
TGCAGCGTAGGGACTAGCGGGAGAGTGTCAGATACGCAGTATTTT CSVGTSGRVSDTQYF 15 many TRBD2 TRBJ2-3 TRBV29-1
TGTGCCAGCAGCCACGACCGAAACGTCCTGACTTTC CASSHDRNVLTF 12 - - TRBJ2-6 TRBV3-1
TGTGCCAGCAGCTCGGGACGGCAGAACACTGAAGCTTTCTTT CASSSGRQNTEAFF 14 - - TRBJ1-1 TRBV7-2
TGTGCCAGCAGCTTAGAGGGGACAGGGATGCCCTACGAGCAGTACTTC CASSLEGTGMPYEQYF 16 many TRBD1 TRBJ2-7 TRBV13
TGCGCCAGCAGCTTGGCTGGAGGGGAGCAGTACTTC CASSLAGGEQYF 12 - - TRBJ2-7 TRBV5-1
TGTGCCAGCAGTTCAGGACAGGGAGGGAATGGCTACACCTTC CASSSGQGGNGYTF 14 - TRBD1 TRBJ1-2 TRBV28
TGTGCCAGCAGTAACAGGGGGATAGGTCAGCCCCAGCATTTT CASSNRGIGQPQHF 14 many TRBD1 TRBJ1-5 TRBV2
TGTGCCAGCAGTTGGGGACGGAACCAAGAGACCCAGTACTTC CASSWGRNQETQYF 14 many - TRBJ2-5 TRBV27
TGCGCCAGCAGTGAGGTACGGGCGGCAGATACGCAGTATTTT CASSEVRAADTQYF 14 - - TRBJ2-3 TRBV10-1
TGTGCCAGCGCCGGGGGCCAGGGTCAGCCCCAGCATTTT CASAGGQGQPQHF 13 many - TRBJ1-5 TRBV28
TGCAGTGCCCAGACTAGCGGGTGGGATGAGCAGTTCTTC CSAQTSGWDEQFF 13 many TRBD2 TRBJ2-1 TRBV20-1
TGTGCCAGCAGCCGTAGGACAGTCCATAATTCACCCCTCCACTTT CASSRRTVHNSPLHF 15 many - TRBJ1-6 TRBV27
TGTGCCAGCAGTTCGGACAACACTGAAGCTTTCTTT CASSSDNTEAFF 12 many - TRBJ1-1 TRBV12-3/TRBV12-4
TGTGCCACCAGTGCACGGGACAGCCGTTACACTGAAGCTTTCTTT CATSARDSRYTEAFF 15 many TRBD1 TRBJ1-1 TRBV24-1
TGTGCCAGCAGCGCCTCGGGACAGGGATACACCGGGGAGCTGTTTTTT CASSASGQGYTGELFF 16 - TRBD1 TRBJ2-2 TRBV7-9
TGCGCCAGCAGCCAAGCGGTAGGGTTTCTCGATCAGCCCCAGCATTTT CASSQAVGFLDQPQHF 16 once - TRBJ1-5 TRBV4-3
TGCGCCAGCAGCCCCGAGAAGCGGGAGTCCTACGAGCAGTACTTC CASSPEKRESYEQYF 15 - TRBD2 TRBJ2-7 TRBV5-1
TGCAGTGCTAGAGGGGACTATGGCTACACCTTC CSARGDYGYTF 11 many - TRBJ1-2 TRBV20-1
TGTGCCAGCAGTAGGACTAGCGGGGCCAACACCGGGGAGCTGTTTTTT CASSRTSGANTGELFF 16 many TRBD2 TRBJ2-2 TRBV5-4
TGTGCCTGCTCTGGGGACGGGACAGGTAAACGGAATGAGCAGTTCTTC CACSGDGTGKRNEQFF 16 - TRBD1 TRBJ2-1 TRBV7-2
TGTGCCAGCTCACCACCGGTGGGTGGCTACACCTTC CASSPPVGGYTF 12 many - TRBJ1-2 TRBV18
TGTGCCTGCTCTGGGGACGGGACAGGGTGGGTCAATGAGCAGTTCTTC CACSGDGTGWVNEQFF 16 - TRBD1 TRBJ2-1 TRBV7-2
TGTGCCAGCAGCTTTGACAGGACCACAGATACGCAGTATTTT CASSFDRTTDTQYF 14 many - TRBJ2-3 TRBV11-3